A single sample is the source of the 30 T cell receptor beta chains below, sequenced in a study of T cell repertoires in cytomegalovirus infection. TCRdb re-derived calls from the reads in MiXCR, one entry per CDR3 protein. The sample includes about 490,000 distinct CDR3 sequences, about 25% of them seen just once. Specimen: PBMCs. These receptors originate from a human donor in good health (CMV status not recorded). Some clones in this sample may be carry-over from other donors' samples.

This clonotype was seen only a few times. This chain links TRBV7-9 with TRBJ2-2, with a tentative D call TRBD2 (5 bases). CDR3 length: 16 residues. Germline CDR1 is SEHNR and CDR2 is FQNEAQ (reference sequence). Trimming left V 6 bases short and J 0 bases short, with 14 bases between. CDR3 region: CASSLWSGANTGELFF. Here the CDR3 DNA reads TGTGCCAGCAGTTTGTGGTCCGGGGCGAACACCGGGGAGCTGTTTTTT.

V is TRBV11-3 and J is TRBJ1-1, with D possibly matching TRBD1 (5 bases). Germline-derived CDR1 and CDR2 are SGHNT and YENEEA. The germline V and J ends were trimmed by 4 bases and 4 bases, with 13 bases remaining between them. This CDR3 spans 14 amino acids. The CDR3 loop is CASSSRGEATEAFF. The CDR3 DNA reads as TGTGCCAGCAGCTCTAGGGGCGAAGCCACTGAAGCTTTCTTT.

The rearrangement uses TRBV4-1 and TRBJ1-1, with TRBD1 matching 7 bases. Germline CDR1 is MGHRA and CDR2 is YSYEKL. The CDR3 is made up of 15 amino acids. V shed 3 bases, J shed 5 bases, and the junction held 9 bases outside the gene matches. CDR3 residues: CASSHPRDSRTEAFF. CDR3 in DNA: TGCGCCAGCAGCCATCCCCGGGACAGTAGGACTGAAGCTTTCTTT.

CDR3 region: CASRDSPDDEKLFF. The CDR3 DNA reads as TGTGCCAGTAGGGACAGCCCGGACGATGAAAAACTGTTTTTT. This rearrangement joins TRBV6-5 to TRBJ1-4; TRBD1 matches at 7 bases. The CDR3 spans 14 residues. The germline V gene has CDR1 MNHEY and CDR2 SVGAGI. V gave up 9 bases and J gave up 6 bases; unmatched junction bases: 10.

The chain couples TRBV4-3 to TRBJ2-5; perhaps D is TRBD1 or TRBD2 (5 bases each). Germline CDR1 and CDR2: LGHNA and YSLEER. This CDR3 comprises 15 residues. V was cut by 1 base and J by 4 bases, with 13 bases left in between. The CDR3 sequence: CASSQALGRSETQYF. The DNA of the CDR3 is TGCGCCAGCAGCCAAGCCTTGGGACGGTCAGAGACCCAGTACTTC.

The chain is built from TRBV10-3 and TRBJ2-5, with D tentatively TRBD1 (6 bases). Germline assignment: CDR1 ENHRY and CDR2 SYGVKD. Trimming removed 6 bases at V and 5 bases at J, with 16 bases between. The CDR3 covers 14 residues. The CDR3 DNA reads TGTGCCATCAGGGAGGCCACAGGGTCGGAGACCCAGTACTTC. It yields the protein CAIREATGSETQYF.

This chain connects TRBV12-3 or TRBV12-4 to TRBJ2-3; unclear D gene. Trimming took 5 bases from V and 4 from J, leaving 13 bases between them. This CDR3 has 14 residues. The CDR3 DNA follows: TGTGCCAGCAGTGGGGTGCTCTCGGCAGATACGCAGTATTTT. It is translated as CASSGVLSADTQYF.

V usage is TRBV29-1 and J usage is TRBJ1-1; weak D call: TRBD1 (5 bases). Between the trimmed V and J ends, which lost 0 bases and 9 bases, there was a span of 20 bases. Germline CDR1 is SQVTM and CDR2 is ANQGSEA. The CDR3 loop spans 15 amino acids. CDR3 region: CSVEDRQTGGFKAFF. CDR3 bases: TGCAGCGTTGAAGATCGCCAAACCGGGGGGTTCAAAGCTTTCTTT.

The CDR3 nucleotides are TGTGCCAGTAGCCGCGCAGGGGGTCCTAACACTGAAGCTTTCTTT. It translates to CASSRAGGPNTEAFF. The chain combines TRBV19 with TRBJ1-1; 7 bases fit TRBD1. The CDR3 length is 15 residues. Germline CDR1 reads LNHDA; CDR2 reads SQIVND (reference sequence). With V trimmed by 6 bases and J by 2 bases, 9 bases remained unmatched. The variable domain in full, completed from reference TRBV19 and TRBJ1-1, reads DGGITQSPKYLFRKEGQNVTLSCEQNLNHDAMYWYRQDPGQGLRLIYYSQIVNDFQKGDIAEGYSVSREKKESFPLTVTSAQKNPTAFYLCASSRAGGPNTEAFFGQGTRLTVV.

This chain connects TRBV7-9 to TRBJ2-1, with D unclear. V lost 6 bases and J lost 3, with 18 bases in between. Germline V lookup: CDR1 SEHNR, CDR2 FQNEAQ (reference sequence). This CDR3 region has 16 residues. CDR3 loop: CASSLSRSAYYNEQFF. In DNA, the CDR3 is TGTGCCAGCAGTCTCAGCAGGAGTGCGTACTACAATGAGCAGTTCTTC.

This clonotype has a count of ten or more. The gene calls are TRBV7-8 and TRBJ1-5; 7 bases match TRBD1. The CDR3 loop spans 14 amino acids. The junction had 4 bases not matched to a gene; V was cut back by 6 bases and J by 2 bases. Germline loops: CDR1 SGHVS, CDR2 FQNEAQ. CDR3 loop: CASRQDRGNQPQHF. The CDR3 DNA sequence: TGTGCCAGCAGACAAGACAGGGGCAATCAGCCCCAGCATTTT.

This chain joins TRBV13 and TRBJ2-1, with D maybe TRBD1 (6 bases). The CDR3 extends over 15 amino acids. The V gene's germline CDR1 is PRHDT and CDR2 FYEKMQ (reference sequence). The germline V and J ends were trimmed by 0 bases and 6 bases, with 12 bases remaining between them. CDR3: CASSLGPGTSNEQFF. CDR3 nucleotides: TGTGCCAGCAGCTTAGGTCCCGGGACAAGCAATGAGCAGTTCTTC.

This clonotype has only a few counts. The chain is built from TRBV6-2 or TRBV6-3 and TRBJ1-2; possibly TRBD1 for D (6 bases). The V and J ends lost 6 bases and 4 bases respectively, with 12 bases between them. The CDR3 is 13 amino acids. Germline V gene data show CDR1 as MNHEY and CDR2 as SVGEGT. CDR3 sequence: CASREQGSYGYTF. The CDR3 coding sequence is TGTGCCAGCAGGGAACAGGGATCCTATGGCTACACCTTC.

In its sample, this clonotype was seen a few times. The V and J genes are TRBV7-9 and TRBJ1-1; D unresolved. The CDR3 consists of 13 residues. Trimming cost V 2 bases and J 3 bases, with 7 bases left between them. Germline CDR1 and CDR2: SEHNR and FQNEAQ (reference sequence). CDR3 DNA: TGTGCCAGCAGCTTAACGACGGACACTGAAGCTTTCTTT. Protein product: CASSLTTDTEAFF. The full variable domain, in which reference TRBV7-9 and TRBJ1-1 provide the parts outside the CDR3, is DTGVSQNPRHKITKRGQNVTFRCDPISEHNRLYWYRQTLGQGPEFLTYFQNEAQLEKSRLLSDRFSAERPKGSFSTLEIQRTEQGDSAMYLCASSLTTDTEAFFGQGTRLTVV.

This clonotype was seen a few times. The V call is TRBV7-4, the J call TRBJ2-7; D gene ambiguous. V gave up 4 bases and J gave up 0 bases, with 10 bases separating them. The CDR3 has 14 residues. Germline CDR1 SGHVT, CDR2 SQSDAQ. CDR3 bases: TGTGCCAGCAGCTCCAACACGAACTCCTACGAGCAGTACTTC. It encodes CASSSNTNSYEQYF.

This clonotype was seen ten or more times. The CDR3 region has the DNA TGTGCCAGTAGTATTAGTGGGGTGACGGGCCGACGAGGCACCGGGGAGCTGTTTTTT. This gives the protein CASSISGVTGRRGTGELFF. The chain is built from TRBV19 and TRBJ2-2; D uncertain. Trimming shortened V by 3 bases and J by 4 bases, and 24 bases separated the two germline ends. The CDR3 has 19 residues. The V gene's germline CDR1 is LNHDA and CDR2 SQIVND (reference sequence). Supplemented by reference TRBV19 and TRBJ2-2, the full variable domain reads DGGITQSPKYLFRKEGQNVTLSCEQNLNHDAMYWYRQDPGQGLRLIYYSQIVNDFQKGDIAEGYSVSREKKESFPLTVTSAQKNPTAFYLCASSISGVTGRRGTGELFFGEGSRLTVL.

This clonotype was seen more than once but under ten times. CDR3 in amino acids: CASSWDYHNEQFF. CDR3 bases: TGTGCCAGCAGTTGGGACTATCACAATGAGCAGTTCTTC. The chain employs TRBV6-2 or TRBV6-3 and TRBJ2-1; 7 nucleotides match TRBD2. This CDR3 has 13 residues. Unmatched junction bases numbered 2, after V lost 4 bases and J lost 5 bases. Germline V gives CDR1 MNHEY, CDR2 SVGEGT.

The rearrangement links TRBV6-8 to TRBJ2-7; TRBD2 is a possible D gene (5 bases). The CDR3 runs to 15 residues. CDR1 and CDR2 from the germline V gene are MNHGY and SAAAGT. The V end was cut by 0 bases, the J end by 11 bases, with 20 bases between. The chain's CDR3 is CASSYSRGVGERKYF. The CDR3 nucleotides are TGTGCCAGCAGTTACTCTCGGGGTGTGGGCGAAAGAAAGTACTTC.

Worth noting for this clonotype: A read error is likely, as this CDR3 ends without the conserved phenylalanine or tryptophan. The rearrangement uses TRBV7-6 and TRBJ2-2; 9 bases are shared with TRBD2. Per germline, CDR1 SGHVS and CDR2 FNYEAQ. The CDR3 runs 16 residues. V dropped 5 bases and J dropped 4; count of bases not matched to a gene: 8. The DNA for the CDR3 is TGTGCCAGCAGCCCAACTAGCGGGCATTCCACCGGGGAGCTGTTTCTT. This sequence encodes CASSPTSGHSTGELFL.

This clonotype occurred a few times. V gene TRBV6-1 combines with J gene TRBJ2-1; the match to TRBD2 covers 11 bases. The CDR3 contains 15 residues. V shed 5 bases, J shed 7 bases, and the junction held 7 bases outside the gene matches. Germline V lookup: CDR1 MNHNS, CDR2 SASEGT. The CDR3 DNA reads as TGTGCCAGCAGTTCCTCTAGCGGGAGGTTTAATGAGCAGTTCTTC. Translating gives CASSSSSGRFNEQFF.

The genes are TRBV2 and TRBJ2-5; unclear D gene. Trimming took 7 bases from V and 5 from J, leaving 17 bases between them. The germline V gene has CDR1 SNHLY and CDR2 FYNNEI. This CDR3 spans 14 amino acids. The CDR3 loop is CASTPLALGETQYF. CDR3 nucleotide sequence: TGTGCCAGCACACCTCTGGCTCTGGGGGAGACCCAGTACTTC. Filled out from reference TRBV2 and TRBJ2-5, the complete variable domain reads EPEVTQTPSHQVTQMGQEVILRCVPISNHLYFYWYRQILGQKVEFLVSFYNNEISEKSEIFDDQFSVERPDGSNFTLKIRSTKLEDSAMYFCASTPLALGETQYFGPGTRLLVL.

The chain has TRBV6-6 and TRBJ2-4; 12 nucleotides match TRBD2. Trimming removed 4 bases from V and 0 bases from J; junction bases left unmatched: 7. Germline V gene sequence: CDR1 MNHNY, CDR2 SVGAGI (reference sequence). This CDR3 is 18 amino acids long. The chain's CDR3 is CASSLGLAGNKAKNIQYF. In DNA form, the CDR3 reads TGTGCCAGCAGTTTGGGACTAGCGGGCAATAAAGCCAAAAACATTCAGTACTTC.

The table lists this clonotype with a few counts. This chain links TRBV6-2 or TRBV6-3 with TRBJ2-1; 12 bases match TRBD2. V shed 5 bases and J 9 bases; nucleotides not matched to a gene: 14. CDR3 length: 17 residues. Germline-derived CDR1 and CDR2 are MNHEY and SVGEGT. The CDR3 loop is CASSDDRLAGGRGEQFF. CDR3 DNA: TGTGCCAGCAGTGACGACCGTCTAGCGGGAGGGCGGGGTGAGCAGTTCTTC.

Concerning this clonotype: Just one base apart from a much larger clone, this may be a read error. The J gene is TRBJ1-2, the V gene TRBV12-3 or TRBV12-4; D may be TRBD1 (5 bases). Trimming pared 7 bases from V and 2 bases from J, leaving 8 bases between. This CDR3 region has 12 residues. CDR3 residues: CASTRQNYGYTF. The CDR3, as DNA: TGTGCCAGCACCCGACAGAACTATGGCTACACCTTC.

The chain joins TRBV5-1 to TRBJ2-1; no clear D. V was shortened by 7 bases and J by 3 bases, with 8 bases between the two germline ends. The germline V gene has CDR1 SGHRS and CDR2 YFSETQ. CDR3 size: 12 residues. CDR3 sequence: CASRIDYNEQFF. DNA of the CDR3: TGCGCCAGCCGAATTGACTACAATGAGCAGTTCTTC.

This clonotype was detected ten times or more. The chain couples TRBV7-8 to TRBJ1-2; maybe TRBD1 (5 bases). Trimming took 0 bases from V and 6 from J, leaving 11 bases between them. This CDR3 spans 14 amino acids. Germline assignment: CDR1 SGHVS and CDR2 FQNEAQ. CDR3: CASSLALTDHGYTF. The DNA of the CDR3 is TGTGCCAGCAGCTTAGCTTTGACAGACCATGGCTACACCTTC. The entire variable domain, with the rest obtained from reference TRBV7-8 and TRBJ1-2, is as follows: GAGVSQSPRYKVAKRGQDVALRCDPISGHVSLFWYQQALGQGPEFLTYFQNEAQLDKSGLPSDRFFAERPEGSVSTLKIQRTQQEDSAVYLCASSLALTDHGYTFGSGTRLTVV.

This rearrangement joins TRBV20-1 to TRBJ1-4, with D unresolved. CDR1 DFQATT and CDR2 SNEGSKA come from the germline V gene (reference sequence). The CDR3 runs to 14 residues. Trimming stripped 0 bases from V and 10 bases from J, with 15 bases between. The CDR3 nucleotides read TGCAGTGCTAGAGATTGGATCAGGCAAGGAAAACTGTTTTTT. Residues: CSARDWIRQGKLFF.

The genes are TRBV12-3 or TRBV12-4 and TRBJ2-1; D uncertain. CDR3 length: 13 amino acids. Trimming took 3 bases from V and 7 from J, leaving 10 bases between them. CDR3 sequence reads: CASSLAGPNEQFF. CDR3 nucleotide sequence: TGTGCCAGCAGTTTGGCAGGTCCGAATGAGCAGTTCTTC.

This clonotype has just a few counts. A read error is possible here, since a much larger clone lies one base away. V and J are TRBV7-4 and TRBJ2-5; D ambiguous. Looked up from germline, CDR1 is SGHVT and CDR2 is SQSDAQ. The CDR3 is 10 amino acids. The ends were cut back, 5 bases at V and 6 bases at J, with 4 bases in the middle. The CDR3 DNA is TGTGCCAGCAGCGGGCAGACCCAGTACTTC. It translates to CASSGQTQYF. Drawing the rest from reference TRBV7-4 and TRBJ2-5, the complete variable domain is GAGVSQSPRYKVAKRGRDVALRCDSISGHVTLYWYRQTLGQGSEVLTYSQSDAQRDKSGRPSGRFSAERPERSVSTLKIQRTEQGDSAVYLCASSGQTQYFGPGTRLLVL.

In this sample, this clonotype turned up a few times. The chain is built from TRBV24-1 and TRBJ1-1; 8 bases agree with TRBD1. This CDR3 region has 13 residues. The V gene end was trimmed by 5 bases and the J gene end by 8 bases; junction bases not matched to a gene: 6. Germline-derived CDR1 and CDR2 are KGHDR and SFDVKD. The CDR3 DNA is TGTGCCACCAGTGGGCAGGGGGCTGGGGAAGCTTTCTTT. This encodes CATSGQGAGEAFF.